Following are 6 T cell receptor beta chains from one sample sequenced in a study of Tregs in tolerant kidney transplant recipients. TCRdb keeps only in-frame clones here, not all; method: immunoSEQ multiplex PCR. The sample includes tens of thousands of clones, about four fifths seen only once; the top ten take about 4%. The sequenced material came from CD4+ T cells from blood. These receptors were obtained from a human donor in good health.

As regards this clone: Sequence at one end of the junction differs from germline and may be a read error. The chain employs TRBV4-2 and TRBJ2-7, with 13 positions matching TRBD2. This CDR3 region has 16 residues. Germline V gives CDR1 LGHNA, CDR2 YNFKEQ. This CDR3 reads CASSQDWTSGSPGKDF. DNA of the CDR3: TGTGCCAGCAGCCAAGATTGGACTAGCGGGAGCCCCGGCAAGGACTTC.

CDR3 bases: TGCGCCAGCAGCTTGCTACTAGCGGGAAGCGGAGAGCAGTTCTTC. This codes for CASSLLLAGSGEQFF. The V call is TRBV5-1, the J call TRBJ2-1; 10 positions match TRBD2. Germline values: CDR1 SGHRS, CDR2 YFSETQ. The CDR3 is 15 amino acids. Trimming removed 1 base from V and 10 bases from J; junction bases left unmatched: 8.

The chain combines TRBV9 with TRBJ2-7; D might be TRBD1 or TRBD2, each matching 6 bases. The end of the DNA fits TRBJ2-5 better, so the J call may be wrong. From germline, CDR1 is SGDLS and CDR2 YYNGEE. The length of the CDR3 is 12 residues. CDR3 amino acids: CASSYGGGTQYF. CDR3 nucleotides: TGTGCCAGCAGCTACGGGGGCGGGACCCAGTACTTC.

In its sample, this clone was seen a few times. This sequence joins TRBV7-9 and TRBJ2-7; 10 bases are shared with TRBD2. J gave up 7 bases and V 1 base, and 16 bases lay outside the gene matches. Per the germline V gene, CDR1 is SEHNR and CDR2 is FQNEAQ (reference sequence). The CDR3 runs 18 residues. CDR3 nucleotide sequence: TGTGCCAGCAGCTTAGTCGGTTGGACTAGCGGCCACTACTCGGAGCAGTACTTC. Protein sequence: CASSLVGWTSGHYSEQYF. The full variable domain, completed using reference TRBV7-9 and TRBJ2-7, is DTGVSQNPRHKITKRGQNVTFRCDPISEHNRLYWYRQTLGQGPEFLTYFQNEAQLEKSRLLSDRFSAERPKGSFSTLEIQRTEQGDSAMYLCASSLVGWTSGHYSEQYFGPGTRLTVT.

This clone was observed a handful of times. The rearrangement uses TRBV29-1 and TRBJ1-1; 10 bases fit TRBD1. The J segment lost 6 bases and the V segment lost 4 bases, leaving 5 bases of the junction unmatched. The CDR3 totals 13 residues. In germline, CDR1 is SQVTM, CDR2 ANQGSEA. This CDR3 reads CSVGGQGIPEAFF. The CDR3 region has the DNA TGCAGCGTTGGGGGACAGGGGATCCCTGAAGCTTTCTTT.

The CDR3 bases are TGTGCTAGTGGTTTGAGCCCGATCCACACAGATACGCAGTATTTT. This gives the protein CASGLSPIHTDTQYF. The chain carries TRBV12-5 and TRBJ2-3; D remains ambiguous. Germline V CDR1 and CDR2: LGHNT, FRNRAP. The CDR3 sequence is 15 residues long. The ends were cut back, 2 bases at V and 2 bases at J, with 11 bases in the middle.